Listed here is a single T cell receptor (beta chain). Its target is unknown. The sample belongs to a study of cytomegalovirus exposure and HLA in healthy donors. Study-level findings and limits: Cytomegalovirus status was reportedly diagnosed by the classifier with high sensitivity and specificity. Highly shared variants forming one cluster were likely a sequencing artifact. Highest at DRB1 and lowest at HLA-C, TCR association rates differed among HLA loci in a later analysis.

The PCR was carried out with 60 Vbeta primers and 13 Jbeta primers. Sequencing was performed with immunoSEQ multiplex PCR; in TCRdb, only in-frame clones are kept and a portion is missing. The data contain about 76,000 clones, around 78% of them singletons. Healthy bone marrow donors made up the donor group. Sequencing used PBMCs. The source is a male donor in good health and CMV-seropositive.

CDR3 protein: CASSLRMGGEETQYF. CDR3 sequence (DNA): TGTGCCAGCAGCTTAAGGATGGGGGGGGAAGAGACCCAGTACTTC. The chain uses TRBV5-4 and TRBJ2-5; 7 bases line up with TRBD2. With 2 bases clipped from V and 3 bases from J, the junction kept 7 bases outside the gene matches. Germline assignment: CDR1 SGHNT and CDR2 YYREEE (reference sequence). This CDR3 has 15 residues.